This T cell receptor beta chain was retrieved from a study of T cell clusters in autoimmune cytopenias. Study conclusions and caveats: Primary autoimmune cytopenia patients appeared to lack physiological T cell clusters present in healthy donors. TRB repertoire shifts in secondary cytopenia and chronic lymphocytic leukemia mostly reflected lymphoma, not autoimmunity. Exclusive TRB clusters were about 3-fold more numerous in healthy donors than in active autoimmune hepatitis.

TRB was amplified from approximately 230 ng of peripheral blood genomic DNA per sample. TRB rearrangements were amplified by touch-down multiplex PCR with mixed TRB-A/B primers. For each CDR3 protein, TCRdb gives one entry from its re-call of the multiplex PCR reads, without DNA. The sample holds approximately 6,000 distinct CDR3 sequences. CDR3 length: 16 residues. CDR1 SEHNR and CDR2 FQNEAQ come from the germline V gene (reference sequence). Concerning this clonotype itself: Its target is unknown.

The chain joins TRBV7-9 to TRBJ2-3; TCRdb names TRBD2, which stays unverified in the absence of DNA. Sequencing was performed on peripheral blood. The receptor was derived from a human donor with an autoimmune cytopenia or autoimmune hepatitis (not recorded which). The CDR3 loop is CASSLEAGPSTDTQYF.